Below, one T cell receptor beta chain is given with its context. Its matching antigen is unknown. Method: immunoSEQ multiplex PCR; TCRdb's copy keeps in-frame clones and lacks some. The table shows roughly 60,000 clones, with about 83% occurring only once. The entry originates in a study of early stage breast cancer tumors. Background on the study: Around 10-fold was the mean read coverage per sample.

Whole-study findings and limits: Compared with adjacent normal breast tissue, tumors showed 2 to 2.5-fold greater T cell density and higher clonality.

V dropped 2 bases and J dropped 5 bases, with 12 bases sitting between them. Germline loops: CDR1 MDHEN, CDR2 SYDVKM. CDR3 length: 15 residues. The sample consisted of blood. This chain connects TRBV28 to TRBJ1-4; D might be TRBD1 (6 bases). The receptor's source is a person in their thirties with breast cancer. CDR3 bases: TGTGCCAGCAGTTTAGCGGGACAAGAGAATGAAAAACTGTTTTTT. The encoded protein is CASSLAGQENEKLFF.